These 17 T cell receptor beta chains share one sample of origin, sequenced in a study of PD-L1 blockade in urothelial cancer. Method: immunoSEQ multiplex PCR; TCRdb's copy keeps in-frame clones and lacks some. The sample lists more than 40,000 clones; approximately 78% were seen once. The time point was: pretreatment peripheral blood. The sequences come from PBMCs, collected around atezolizumab (anti-PD-L1) treatment. The receptors were sampled from a man in his fifties with urothelial cancer.

The chain links TRBV30 to TRBJ2-1; 8 bases line up with TRBD2. The CDR3 length is 15 residues. The germline V gene encodes CDR1 GTSNPN and CDR2 SVGIG (reference sequence). The V segment lost 1 base and the J segment 5 bases; nucleotides outside the gene matches: 7. CDR3 region: CAWSGAGAENNEQFF. DNA of the CDR3: TGTGCCTGGAGTGGAGCGGGAGCCGAGAACAATGAGCAGTTCTTC.

The V and J genes are TRBV5-6 and TRBJ2-6, with a possible D match to TRBD2 (5 bases). The CDR3 contains 15 residues. The V end was cut by 0 bases, the J end by 2 bases, with 6 bases between. From germline, CDR1 is SGHDT and CDR2 YYEEEE. CDR3 region: CASSLERAGANVLTF. CDR3 in DNA: TGTGCCAGCAGCTTGGAGAGGGCTGGGGCCAACGTCCTGACTTTC.

The chain is built from TRBV25-1 and TRBJ1-5; 8 bases are shared with TRBD1. Germline loops: CDR1 MGHDK, CDR2 SYGVNS. The CDR3 consists of 14 residues. Trimming took 2 bases from V and 5 from J; bases not matched to a gene: 2. The DNA for the CDR3 is TGTGCCAGCAGTGAACAACAGGGGGATCAGCCCCAGCATTTT. It specifies CASSEQQGDQPQHF.

In this sample, this clone turned up once. This chain's CDR3 is CASSPGTGGETQYF. The DNA for the CDR3 is TGTGCCAGCAGCCCAGGGACAGGGGGGGAGACCCAGTACTTC. The chain joins TRBV9 to TRBJ2-5; 11 positions match TRBD1. The trim removed 4 bases at V and 5 bases at J, leaving 4 bases unmatched. CDR1 SGDLS and CDR2 YYNGEE come from the germline V gene. The CDR3 spans 14 residues.

This clone came up a few times. The rearrangement uses TRBV10-1 and TRBJ2-3, with D possibly matching TRBD1 (6 bases). Germline V gene sequence: CDR1 WNHNN, CDR2 SYGVQD (reference sequence). CDR3 length equals 16 residues. V was clipped by 1 base and J by 4 bases, with 15 bases between them. The CDR3 loop reads CASSEFEQGGADTQYF. The CDR3, as DNA: TGCGCCAGCAGTGAGTTTGAACAGGGTGGCGCAGATACGCAGTATTTT.

The CDR3 here is CASSSYRGDTQYF. For the CDR3, the DNA is TGTGCCAGCAGCAGTTATAGAGGAGATACGCAGTATTTT. The chain employs TRBV7-3 and TRBJ2-3; D gene uncertain. The CDR3 extends over 13 amino acids. The ends were cut back, 5 bases at V and 5 bases at J, with 11 bases in the middle. Germline assignment: CDR1 SGHTA and CDR2 FQGTGA.

This chain links TRBV30 with TRBJ1-4; 10 nucleotides line up with TRBD1. CDR3 length: 17 residues. Per germline, CDR1 GTSNPN and CDR2 SVGIG (reference sequence). After removal of 5 bases from V and 8 bases from J, the junction contained 17 bases not matched to a gene. The DNA for the CDR3 is TGTGCCTGGTCCAAACGGGGAGCCGGGACAGGGGTCGAAAAACTGTTTTTT. Translated, it gives CAWSKRGAGTGVEKLFF.

J is TRBJ1-2 and V is TRBV5-1, with D hard to call. The V gene lost 0 bases and the J gene lost 0 bases, with 9 bases spanning the gap. CDR1 is SGHRS, CDR2 YFSETQ, per germline. The length of the CDR3 is 15 residues. DNA of the CDR3: TGCGCCAGCAGCTTGGCAGGATTTTCTAACTATGGCTACACCTTC. It translates to CASSLAGFSNYGYTF.

The chain employs TRBV9 and TRBJ1-4; 7 positions match TRBD1. V shed 4 bases, J shed 8 bases, and the junction held 11 bases outside the gene matches. The CDR3 extends over 15 amino acids. Germline lookup yields CDR1 SGDLS and CDR2 YYNGEE. CDR3 in DNA: TGTGCCAGCAGCATCCTGGGGCAGGGGGACGAAAAACTGTTTTTT. Translating it yields CASSILGQGDEKLFF. The full variable domain, with the rest looked up from reference TRBV9 and TRBJ1-4, is DSGVTQTPKHLITATGQRVTLRCSPRSGDLSVYWYQQSLDQGLQFLIQYYNGEERAKGNILERFSAQQFPDLHSELNLSSLELGDSALYFCASSILGQGDEKLFFGSGTQLSVL.

Here the CDR3 reads CASSRYVQGVGEQYV. The CDR3 coding sequence is TGTGCCAGCAGTCGATATGTCCAGGGGGTAGGGGAGCAGTACGTC. V and J are TRBV6-1 and TRBJ2-7; 7 bases match TRBD1. The CDR3 spans 15 residues. With 5 bases clipped from V and 7 bases from J, the junction kept 14 bases outside the gene matches. Germline V gives CDR1 MNHNS, CDR2 SASEGT.

The V call is TRBV6-1, the J call TRBJ1-5; possible D gene TRBD1, 5 bases. The CDR3 has 14 amino acids. Trimming took off 6 bases at V and 5 bases at J, with 14 bases between the two ends. CDR1 MNHNS and CDR2 SASEGT come from the germline V gene. The CDR3 DNA is TGTGCCAGCAGACCCGACAGTCTACATCAGCCCCAGCATTTT. Its protein is CASRPDSLHQPQHF.

This clone was counted a few times. The chain is built from TRBV7-3 and TRBJ1-2; no definite D call. The CDR3 extends over 12 amino acids. Germline lookup yields CDR1 SGHTA and CDR2 FQGTGA. With 7 bases removed from V and 8 bases from J, the gap between germline ends came to 14 bases. This CDR3 reads CASIAGHRGYTF. DNA for the CDR3: TGTGCCAGCATCGCAGGTCATCGGGGCTACACCTTC. Full variable domain (missing parts from reference TRBV7-3 and TRBJ1-2): GAGVSQTPSNKVTEKGKYVELRCDPISGHTALYWYRQSLGQGPEFLIYFQGTGAADDSGLPNDRFFAVRPEGSVSTLKIQRTERGDSAVYLCASIAGHRGYTFGSGTRLTVV.

J is TRBJ1-1 and V is TRBV11-2; D not certain. Trimming cost V 5 bases and J 5 bases, with 15 bases left between them. CDR1 and CDR2 (germline): SGHAT, FQNNGV. This CDR3 is 14 amino acids long. The CDR3 DNA reads TGTGCCAGCAGCCCAAGCGGCGGGAAGACTGAAGCTTTCTTT. Translation gives CASSPSGGKTEAFF.

V usage is TRBV18 and J usage is TRBJ1-1; a possible D gene is TRBD1 (5 bases). Germline V gene lookup returns CDR1 KGHSH and CDR2 LQKENI. The germline V and J ends were trimmed by 5 bases and 4 bases, with 11 bases remaining between them. The CDR3 is 13 residues long. CDR3 sequence: CASSFGGGTEAFF. The CDR3 DNA reads as TGTGCCAGCTCATTCGGGGGTGGCACTGAAGCTTTCTTT.

This rearrangement joins TRBV5-4 to TRBJ2-5; D is perhaps TRBD1 (5 bases). V shed 3 bases and J shed 4 bases, with 16 bases lying between them. This CDR3 is built from 15 residues. Per the germline V gene, CDR1 is SGHNT and CDR2 is YYREEE (reference sequence). The CDR3 sequence: CASSSQGGWIETQYF. Here the CDR3 DNA reads TGTGCCAGCAGCTCCCAGGGTGGGTGGATAGAGACCCAGTACTTC.

The rearrangement links TRBV27 to TRBJ2-1; the D gene is possibly TRBD2 (6 bases). This CDR3 is built from 14 residues. Deletions cut 5 bases from V and 5 bases from J, with 13 bases between. The V gene's germline CDR1 is MNHEY and CDR2 SMNVEV (reference sequence). The CDR3, as DNA: TGTGCCAGCAGTCGGGCTAGCGTCGACAATGAGCAGTTCTTC. Protein sequence: CASSRASVDNEQFF.

The rearrangement joins TRBV6-1 to TRBJ2-7; 9 nucleotides match TRBD2. Losses at the gene ends were 0 bases for V and 0 bases for J; bases not matched to a gene: 0. The CDR3 sequence is 15 residues long. The V gene's germline CDR1 is MNHNS and CDR2 SASEGT. CDR3 nucleotide sequence: TGTGCCAGCAGTGAAGCTAGCGGGGGCTCCTACGAGCAGTACGTC. Translating it yields CASSEASGGSYEQYV.